This T cell receptor (beta chain) was obtained from a study of Tregs in tolerant kidney transplant recipients. V lost 2 bases, J lost 0 bases, and 5 bases lay in between. Germline assignment: CDR1 SGHTA and CDR2 FQGNSA. The CDR3 length is 15 residues. Some clones are missing from TCRdb's copy, which holds only in-frame ones; the method was immunoSEQ multiplex PCR. The sample has 240,000 or so clones, about four fifths seen once. The sequencing input was CD4+ T cells from blood. The rearrangement uses TRBV7-2 and TRBJ2-6, with D unclear. The clonotype was recovered from a human donor in good health. CDR3 sequence (DNA): TGTGCCAGCAGCTTATTCCGCTCTGGGGCCAACGTCCTGACTTTC. It translates to CASSLFRSGANVLTF.